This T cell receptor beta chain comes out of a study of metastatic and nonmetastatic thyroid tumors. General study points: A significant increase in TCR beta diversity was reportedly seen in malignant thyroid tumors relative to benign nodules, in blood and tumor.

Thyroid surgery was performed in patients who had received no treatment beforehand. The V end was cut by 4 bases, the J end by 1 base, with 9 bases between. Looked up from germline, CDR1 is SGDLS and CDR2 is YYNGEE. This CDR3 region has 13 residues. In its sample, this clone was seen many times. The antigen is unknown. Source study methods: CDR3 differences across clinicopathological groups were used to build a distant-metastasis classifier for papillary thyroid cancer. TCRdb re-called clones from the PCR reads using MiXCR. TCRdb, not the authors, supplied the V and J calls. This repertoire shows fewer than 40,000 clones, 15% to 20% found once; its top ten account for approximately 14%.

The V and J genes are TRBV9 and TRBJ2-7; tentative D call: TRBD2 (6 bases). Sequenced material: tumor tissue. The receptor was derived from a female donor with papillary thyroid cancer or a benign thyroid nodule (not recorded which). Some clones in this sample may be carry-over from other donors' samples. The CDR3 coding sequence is TGTGCCAGCAGCCTTCGGGAGTCCTACGAGCAGTACTTC. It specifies CASSLRESYEQYF. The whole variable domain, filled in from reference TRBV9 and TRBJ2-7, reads DSGVTQTPKHLITATGQRVTLRCSPRSGDLSVYWYQQSLDQGLQFLIQYYNGEERAKGNILERFSAQQFPDLHSELNLSSLELGDSALYFCASSLRESYEQYFGPGTRLTVT.